The text below deals with one T cell receptor (beta chain). Its antigen is not identified. The data are from a study of T cells in localized non-small cell lung cancer. The study, taken as a whole, reports: Tumor showed lower T cell clonality than uninvolved adjacent lung, where it was highest. Density of T cells in blood, when higher, went with longer overall survival. Of the top 100 tumor clones, median about 53 were in adjacent lung, some 29 among its top 100.

CDR3 length equals 14 residues. CDR1 is LNHNV, CDR2 YYDKDF, per germline (reference sequence). The ends were cut back, 1 base at V and 4 bases at J, with 7 bases in the middle. Generated by immunoSEQ multiplex PCR, the TCRdb table keeps only in-frame clones and is missing some. This table holds around 130,000 clones, approximately 88% found once. The source was peripheral blood, collected before any cancer treatment. The rearrangement links TRBV15 to TRBJ2-2, with TRBD2 as a possible D gene (5 bases). The source is an older female donor with stage I lung adenocarcinoma. The CDR3 nucleotides are TGTGCCACCAGCAGAGGACTATCCACCGGGGAGCTGTTTTTT. It is translated as CATSRGLSTGELFF.